These 17 T cell receptor beta chains were all obtained from the same sample, sequenced in a study of T cell responses to AZD1222 COVID-19 vaccine. Clones were read by immunoSEQ multiplex PCR, and TCRdb kept only the in-frame ones, dropping some. The sample holds around 130,000 clones; roughly 87% are singletons and the top ten take approximately 6%. The sample was peripheral blood, taken 28 days after the second AZD1222 dose. These receptors were obtained from an adult who received the AZD1222 COVID-19 vaccine.

The V gene is TRBV7-2, the J gene TRBJ2-1, with TRBD2 as a possible D gene (6 bases). Deletions cut 5 bases from V and 0 bases from J, with 11 bases between. Germline V lookup: CDR1 SGHTA, CDR2 FQGNSA. The CDR3 has 15 amino acids. The CDR3 DNA reads as TGTGCCAGCAGCGTCGGGGGTAGCTCCTACAATGAGCAGTTCTTC. It specifies CASSVGGSSYNEQFF.

This clone was seen just once. This rearrangement joins TRBV5-1 to TRBJ2-5, with D possibly being TRBD2 (5 bases). The CDR3 loop spans 14 amino acids. The germline gives CDR1 SGHRS, CDR2 YFSETQ. Trimming stripped 4 bases from V and 5 bases from J, with 15 bases between. Here the CDR3 reads CASSLGGLRETQYF. As DNA, the CDR3 is TGCGCCAGCAGCCTAGGAGGCCTGAGGGAGACCCAGTACTTC. Looking up the rest from reference TRBV5-1 and TRBJ2-5 gives the full variable domain: KAGVTQTPRYLIKTRGQQVTLSCSPISGHRSVSWYQQTPGQGLQFLFEYFSETQRNKGNFPGRFSGRQFSNSRSEMNVSTLELGDSALYLCASSLGGLRETQYFGPGTRLLVL.

V and J are TRBV7-9 and TRBJ1-4, with 10 bases fitting TRBD1. Trimming at V came to 7 bases and at J to 3 bases, leaving 5 bases not matched to a gene. Per germline, CDR1 SEHNR and CDR2 FQNEAQ (reference sequence). The CDR3 is 15 residues long. The CDR3 protein is CASKMGTGANEKLFF. Here the CDR3 DNA reads TGTGCCAGCAAAATGGGGACAGGGGCTAATGAAAAACTGTTTTTT.

The V and J genes are TRBV18 and TRBJ2-1, with TRBD2 identical over 8 bases. The ends lost 2 bases at V and 9 bases at J; junction bases unmatched: 9. The CDR3 is made up of 15 amino acids. In germline, CDR1 is KGHSH, CDR2 LQKENI. The CDR3 is CASSPSSGSDSEQFF. CDR3 nucleotides: TGTGCCAGCTCACCATCAAGCGGGAGTGATAGTGAGCAGTTCTTC. Using reference TRBV18 and TRBJ2-1 for the parts outside the CDR3, the full variable domain is NAGVMQNPRHLVRRRGQEARLRCSPMKGHSHVYWYRQLPEEGLKFMVYLQKENIIDESGMPKERFSAEFPKEGPSILRIQQVVRGDSAAYFCASSPSSGSDSEQFFGPGTRLTVL.

The chain recombines TRBV18 with TRBJ2-3; TRBD1 is a possible D gene (6 bases). The germline gives CDR1 KGHSH, CDR2 LQKENI. This CDR3 is built from 12 residues. Trimming stripped 4 bases from V and 6 bases from J, with 8 bases between. The DNA of the CDR3 is TGTGCCAGCTCACTCAGGGGTGATACGCAGTATTTT. It translates to CASSLRGDTQYF. The entire variable domain, with the rest obtained from reference TRBV18 and TRBJ2-3, is as follows: NAGVMQNPRHLVRRRGQEARLRCSPMKGHSHVYWYRQLPEEGLKFMVYLQKENIIDESGMPKERFSAEFPKEGPSILRIQQVVRGDSAAYFCASSLRGDTQYFGPGTRLTVL.

The V and J genes are TRBV3-1 (or the pseudogene TRBV3-2) and TRBJ2-7; 7 positions agree with TRBD1. The V and J ends lost 2 bases and 3 bases, in that order; junction bases with no gene match: 1. Per the germline V gene, CDR1 is LGHDT and CDR2 is YNNKEL (reference sequence). The CDR3 is 13 amino acids. The CDR3 is CASSQRQGYEQYF. The CDR3 DNA is TGTGCCAGCAGCCAAAGACAGGGCTACGAGCAGTACTTC.

The chain links TRBV24-1 to TRBJ1-4, with 8 bases that match TRBD1. With 2 bases clipped from V and 7 bases from J, the junction kept 5 bases outside the gene matches. Germline V CDR1 and CDR2: KGHDR, SFDVKD. The CDR3 contains 15 residues. CDR3 nucleotides: TGTGCCACCAGTGATTCCGGGACAGGAGGTGAAAAACTGTTTTTT. It is translated as CATSDSGTGGEKLFF.

The rearrangement joins TRBV3-1 (or the pseudogene TRBV3-2) to TRBJ2-5; maybe TRBD1 (6 bases). Germline lookup yields CDR1 LGHDT and CDR2 YNNKEL (reference sequence). This CDR3 region has 19 residues. V was pared by 1 base and J by 0 bases, with 21 bases between. In DNA, the CDR3 is TGTGCCAGCAGCCAAGCCGTACTCAACAGGGTGAGGGACCAAGAGACCCAGTACTTC. This codes for CASSQAVLNRVRDQETQYF.

The chain recombines TRBV4-2 with TRBJ1-3; D gene unclear. Trimming shortened V by 0 bases and J by 0 bases, and 6 bases separated the two germline ends. CDR3 size: 15 residues. CDR1 and CDR2 from the germline V gene are LGHNA and YNFKEQ. The CDR3 nucleotides are TGTGCCAGCAGCCAAGATCACGGCTCTGGAAACACCATATATTTT. Its protein product is CASSQDHGSGNTIYF.

V usage is TRBV18 and J usage is TRBJ1-1; D is perhaps TRBD1 (5 bases). Germline V gene data show CDR1 as KGHSH and CDR2 as LQKENI. V lost 6 bases and J 3 bases, leaving 17 bases between the germline ends. The CDR3 totals 15 residues. CDR3 amino acids: CASSPSTGADTEAFF. In nucleotides, the CDR3 is TGTGCCAGCTCCCCTAGTACAGGAGCGGACACTGAAGCTTTCTTT.

The CDR3 coding sequence is TGTGCCAGCAGTGAAATGGCAGGGGACTATGGCTACACCTTC. Residues: CASSEMAGDYGYTF. The J gene is TRBJ1-2, the V gene TRBV6-1, with a possible D match to TRBD1 (6 bases). This CDR3 contains 14 residues. Germline CDR1 is MNHNS and CDR2 is SASEGT. The V end lost 2 bases, the J end lost 3 bases, and 10 bases lay between the germline ends.

The rearrangement links TRBV5-1 to TRBJ2-7, with 8 positions matching TRBD1. The CDR3 has 12 residues. Germline lookup yields CDR1 SGHRS and CDR2 YFSETQ. The V segment lost 1 base and the J segment 6 bases; nucleotides outside the gene matches: 0. The CDR3 DNA is TGCGCCAGCAGCTTGACAGGGGGCGAGCAGTACTTC. Translating it yields CASSLTGGEQYF.

The rearrangement uses TRBV11-3 and TRBJ2-2; D perhaps matches TRBD2 (6 bases). The CDR3 totals 16 residues. The germline CDR1 and CDR2 sequences are SGHNT and YENEEA. V lost 6 bases to trimming and J lost 2 bases, with 16 bases between them. The CDR3 loop reads CASSRGGTANTGELFF. The DNA of the CDR3 is TGTGCCAGCAGTCGCGGCGGGACCGCAAACACCGGGGAGCTGTTTTTT.

The rearrangement joins TRBV6-1 to TRBJ1-2; D unclear. CDR1 is MNHNS and CDR2 is SASEGT in the germline V gene. This CDR3 has 15 residues. Trimming cost V 1 base and J 4 bases, with 13 bases left between them. This CDR3 reads CASSEGLGFVYGYTF. CDR3 nucleotides: TGTGCCAGCAGTGAAGGGCTGGGTTTCGTCTATGGCTACACCTTC.

The chain uses TRBV2 and TRBJ1-2, with TRBD1 matching 11 bases. This CDR3 is 14 amino acids long. The trim removed 5 bases at V and 7 bases at J, leaving 6 bases unmatched. The germline V gene encodes CDR1 SNHLY and CDR2 FYNNEI. The CDR3 loop reads CASSHPGQGGGYTF. CDR3 sequence (DNA): TGTGCCAGCAGTCACCCGGGACAGGGGGGTGGCTACACCTTC. The full variable domain, rest sourced from reference TRBV2 and TRBJ1-2, is EPEVTQTPSHQVTQMGQEVILRCVPISNHLYFYWYRQILGQKVEFLVSFYNNEISEKSEIFDDQFSVERPDGSNFTLKIRSTKLEDSAMYFCASSHPGQGGGYTFGSGTRLTVV.

This chain's CDR3 is CASSLYDRGYYGYTF. In DNA, the CDR3 is TGTGCCAGCAGCTTATACGACAGGGGGTACTATGGCTACACCTTC. The V and J genes are TRBV13 and TRBJ1-2; 9 nucleotides align to TRBD1. V dropped 2 bases and J dropped 3; count of bases not matched to a gene: 4. CDR3 length: 15 amino acids. Germline CDR1 and CDR2: PRHDT and FYEKMQ (reference sequence).

The V call is TRBV11-3, the J call TRBJ2-1, with TRBD1 matching 9 bases. V dropped 3 bases and J dropped 6; count of bases not matched to a gene: 9. Germline-derived CDR1 and CDR2 are SGHNT and YENEEA. The CDR3 loop spans 16 amino acids. The CDR3 region is CASSFEGTGIRNEQFF. The CDR3 DNA follows: TGTGCCAGCAGCTTCGAAGGGACAGGGATCCGCAATGAGCAGTTCTTC.